This T cell receptor (beta chain) was recovered during a study of control samples from healthy donors and cancer patients. This table comes from immunoSEQ multiplex PCR, and its TCRdb copy is limited to in-frame clones, with some not included. This sample has some 160,000 clones, with 92% found just once. The CDR3 extends over 15 amino acids. V lost 1 base, J lost 6 bases, and 6 bases stayed unmatched. Germline V gives CDR1 SGHTS, CDR2 YDEGEE. V usage is TRBV5-8 and J usage is TRBJ2-1, with TRBD2 identical over 8 bases. Material: blood. This receptor was taken from a woman under 40 in good health. The CDR3 sequence is CASSLLGGRFNEQFF. As DNA, the CDR3 is TGTGCCAGCAGCTTGTTGGGCGGGAGGTTCAATGAGCAGTTCTTC.